Below are 23 T cell receptor beta chains sequenced from a single sample in a study of low-dose radiotherapy and immunotherapy resistance in tumors. TRAV and TRBV primers primed cDNA for both TCRalpha and TCRbeta. With a V-primer adapter and a constant-region primer, TCRs were amplified for approximately 19 PCR cycles. In TCRdb, the reads were re-called with MiXCR into one record per CDR3 protein. The sample contains nearly 60,000 distinct CDR3 sequences, about 25% of which appear only once. The time point here: after trial treatment. Sample treatment: LDRT plus nivolumab, ipilimumab, low-dose cyclophosphamide and aspirin (RACIN trial). Sequencing was performed on PBMCs, taken after low-dose radiotherapy plus immunotherapy. These receptors were taken from a male donor with prostate cancer.

This rearrangement joins TRBV29-1 to TRBJ1-1, with unresolved D. Germline V gene data show CDR1 as SQVTM and CDR2 as ANQGSEA. The CDR3 is 12 residues long. V shed 7 bases and J shed 3 bases, with 12 bases lying between them. The CDR3 protein is CSGLRWDTEAFF. The CDR3 DNA sequence: TGCAGCGGTCTCCGATGGGACACTGAAGCTTTCTTT.

This clonotype showed up just a few times. The chain joins TRBV10-2 to TRBJ2-7, with D possibly called TRBD1 or TRBD2 (5 bases each). This CDR3 spans 14 amino acids. Germline V gives CDR1 WSHSY, CDR2 SAAADI. The V end lost 7 bases, the J end lost 7 bases, and 20 bases lay between the germline ends. CDR3 bases: TGCGCCAGCAAAAGAGGGGCGGGCTCGTGGGAGCAGTACTTC. Amino acids: CASKRGAGSWEQYF.

Ten or more counts support this clonotype. The chain uses TRBV19 and TRBJ2-1; 13 bases match TRBD2. Germline V lookup: CDR1 LNHDA, CDR2 SQIVND (reference sequence). The CDR3 is 18 amino acids. Losses at the gene ends were 2 bases for V and 4 bases for J; bases not matched to a gene: 8. The CDR3 DNA follows: TGTGCCAGTAGTATACCGACCGGGACTAGCGGGAAGTACAATGAGCAGTTCTTC. Its protein is CASSIPTGTSGKYNEQFF.

This clonotype was seen at least ten times. The chain joins TRBV9 to TRBJ2-7; TRBD2 is a possible D gene (5 bases). Trimming shortened V by 0 bases and J by 6 bases, and 10 bases separated the two germline ends. Germline V gene lookup returns CDR1 SGDLS and CDR2 YYNGEE. There are 13 residues in the CDR3. In DNA form, the CDR3 reads TGTGCCAGCAGCGTAGGTTTAGCGACCGAGCAGTACTTC. It specifies CASSVGLATEQYF.

This clonotype was observed at least ten times. The chain carries TRBV7-8 and TRBJ2-1; 9 bases map to TRBD2. With 2 bases clipped from V and 9 bases from J, the junction kept 14 bases outside the gene matches. CDR3 length: 17 amino acids. Germline CDR1 and CDR2: SGHVS and FQNEAQ. The CDR3 nucleotides read TGTGCCAGCAGCTTATGGGGAGTAGCGGGAGAGGGAGGTGAGCAGTTCTTC. Its translation: CASSLWGVAGEGGEQFF.

This clonotype came up many times. V and J are TRBV7-6 and TRBJ2-5, with D hard to call. Trimming stripped 6 bases from V and 0 bases from J, with 5 bases between. Germline CDR1 reads SGHVS; CDR2 reads FNYEAQ. The length of the CDR3 is 12 residues. CDR3 region: CASSPHQETQYF. In nucleotides, the CDR3 is TGTGCCAGCAGTCCCCACCAAGAGACCCAGTACTTC. The whole variable domain, remainder taken from reference TRBV7-6 and TRBJ2-5, is GAGVSQSPRYKVTKRGQDVALRCDPISGHVSLYWYRQALGQGPEFLTYFNYEAQQDKSGLPNDRFSAERPEGSISTLTIQRTEQRDSAMYRCASSPHQETQYFGPGTRLLVL.

This clonotype has a single count. In DNA form, the CDR3 reads TGTGCCAGCAGCCATATCCGAGGAGGCCAAGAGACCCAGTACTTC. It specifies CASSHIRGGQETQYF. This chain joins TRBV3-1 and TRBJ2-5; tentative D call: TRBD2 (5 bases). The CDR3 has 15 amino acids. Trimming cost V 3 bases and J 1 base, with 12 bases left between them. Looked up from germline, CDR1 is LGHDT and CDR2 is YNNKEL (reference sequence).

This clonotype was counted many times. The CDR3 here is CASSLPHRSIAEAFF. CDR3 bases: TGTGCCAGCAGTTTACCTCATCGGTCTATCGCTGAAGCTTTCTTT. The chain uses TRBV28 and TRBJ1-1; D call uncertain. The CDR3 covers 15 residues. Germline V gene data show CDR1 as MDHEN and CDR2 as SYDVKM. V was trimmed by 2 bases and J by 6 bases, leaving 16 bases between them.

This clonotype was counted ten times or more. The rearrangement uses TRBV20-1 and TRBJ2-1, with D possibly being TRBD2 (6 bases). Trimming cost V 5 bases and J 6 bases, with 8 bases left between them. Germline V CDR1 and CDR2: DFQATT, SNEGSKA (reference sequence). CDR3 size: 11 residues. The CDR3 is CSAGTPNEQFF. The CDR3 coding sequence is TGCAGTGCTGGGACTCCCAATGAGCAGTTCTTC.

This clonotype was seen a few times. The chain uses TRBV27 and TRBJ2-7; 7 nucleotides agree with TRBD1. The CDR3 is 15 residues long. Germline loops: CDR1 MNHEY, CDR2 SMNVEV (reference sequence). Trimming removed 5 bases from V and 4 bases from J; junction bases left unmatched: 11. CDR3 residues: CASSPNPGQKYEQYF. CDR3 DNA: TGTGCCAGCAGTCCCAATCCGGGACAGAAATACGAGCAGTACTTC.

In the case of this clonotype: A far larger clone is only one base removed, so a read error is likely. The rearrangement uses TRBV12-3 or TRBV12-4 and TRBJ2-4; the match to TRBD2 covers 10 bases. The V and J ends lost 4 bases and 13 bases, in that order; junction bases with no gene match: 22. The CDR3 runs 18 residues. The CDR3 nucleotides are TGTGCCAGCAGTTCACGCGGAACTAGCGGGATAGCCTACAATGAGCAGTACTTC. This gives the protein CASSSRGTSGIAYNEQYF.

This clonotype was counted many times. This sequence joins TRBV6-6 and TRBJ2-7; D not certain. The germline V and J ends were trimmed by 8 bases and 6 bases, with 11 bases remaining between them. Germline CDR1 and CDR2: MNHNY and SVGAGI (reference sequence). The CDR3 covers 11 residues. The CDR3 reads CASQIGREQYF. The CDR3 nucleotides read TGTGCCAGCCAGATTGGGCGCGAGCAGTACTTC.

The sample holds one count of this clonotype. A far more abundant clone sits one base away, making this likely a read error. V and J are TRBV6-2 or TRBV6-3 and TRBJ1-1; no reliable D call. The CDR3 is 13 residues long. CDR1 MNHEY and CDR2 SVGEGT come from the germline V gene. CDR3 DNA: TGTGCCAGCAGTTTAAACTCTGACACTGAAGCTCTCTTT. This codes for CASSLNSDTEALF.

This clonotype was seen repeatedly, ten times or more. J is TRBJ2-1 and V is TRBV4-2; 8 bases match TRBD2. CDR3 length: 13 amino acids. V was pared by 6 bases and J by 7 bases, with 5 bases of the junction left unmatched. Germline CDR1 and CDR2: LGHNA and YNFKEQ. The CDR3 coding sequence is TGTGCCAGCAGTACCGGGACTAGAAATGAGCAGTTCTTC. It encodes CASSTGTRNEQFF.

This rearrangement joins TRBV5-6 to TRBJ2-2, with 9 bases aligning to TRBD2. The CDR3 length is 16 residues. Trimming at V came to 0 bases and at J to 5 bases, leaving 5 bases not matched to a gene. Germline lookup yields CDR1 SGHDT and CDR2 YYEEEE. The CDR3 sequence: CASSLGLAGPTGELFF. In DNA form, the CDR3 reads TGTGCCAGCAGCTTGGGGCTAGCGGGACCTACCGGGGAGCTGTTTTTT.

Notes on this clonotype: With a much larger clone just one base away, this may be a read error. V is TRBV6-4 and J is TRBJ2-7; a possible D gene is TRBD2 (7 bases). V was cut by 7 bases and J by 7 bases, with 23 bases left in between. Germline V gene lookup returns CDR1 MRHNA and CDR2 SNTAGT. The CDR3 contains 15 residues. The CDR3, as DNA: TGTGCCAGCAAGGTGAGGACTAGTGGGGGCAATGAGCAGTACTTC. Translation gives CASKVRTSGGNEQYF.

This clonotype has at least ten counts. The V gene is TRBV11-2, the J gene TRBJ2-7; 8 bases align to TRBD2. With V trimmed by 5 bases and J by 0 bases, 30 bases remained unmatched. CDR3 length: 23 amino acids. CDR1 is SGHAT and CDR2 is FQNNGV in the germline V gene. The CDR3 loop reads CASSRLVWVVSGNIESSSYEQYF. The CDR3 coding sequence is TGTGCCAGCAGCCGCCTAGTGTGGGTGGTTAGCGGGAATATTGAGTCAAGCTCCTACGAGCAGTACTTC.

The rearrangement joins TRBV27 to TRBJ2-7; D is undetermined. V was cut by 0 bases and J by 0 bases, with 9 bases left in between. Germline V lookup: CDR1 MNHEY, CDR2 SMNVEV (reference sequence). The CDR3 totals 15 residues. The CDR3 sequence is CASSLSPRSSYEQYF. CDR3 sequence (DNA): TGTGCCAGCAGTTTATCCCCCCGGAGCTCCTACGAGCAGTACTTC.

About this clonotype: This is likely an artifact of a read error, given a far larger clone one base away. The rearrangement links TRBV6-2 or TRBV6-3 to TRBJ1-1, with D possibly TRBD1 on 5 matching bases. Germline CDR1 and CDR2: MNHEY and SVGEGT. The CDR3 sequence is 15 residues long. Trimming took off 5 bases at V and 4 bases at J, with 17 bases between the two ends. The CDR3 reads CASSGQRGLITEAFF. The CDR3 DNA sequence: TGTGCCAGCAGTGGCCAACGGGGGTTGATCACTGAAGCTTTCTTT.

This clonotype has a count of ten or more. This chain joins TRBV7-8 and TRBJ1-2, with D maybe TRBD1 (6 bases). The CDR3 runs 15 residues. Germline CDR1 and CDR2: SGHVS and FQNEAQ. Trimming took 1 base from V and 4 from J, leaving 13 bases between them. CDR3 in DNA: TGTGCCAGCAGCTTAGTTTACAGGGCGGCCTATGGCTACACCTTC. Amino acids: CASSLVYRAAYGYTF. The variable domain in full, with the rest retrieved from reference TRBV7-8 and TRBJ1-2, is GAGVSQSPRYKVAKRGQDVALRCDPISGHVSLFWYQQALGQGPEFLTYFQNEAQLDKSGLPSDRFFAERPEGSVSTLKIQRTQQEDSAVYLCASSLVYRAAYGYTFGSGTRLTVV.

This clonotype was detected ten times or more. V and J are TRBV19 and TRBJ1-6; D call uncertain. The CDR3 consists of 15 residues. Trimming shortened V by 6 bases and J by 7 bases, and 16 bases separated the two germline ends. Looked up from germline, CDR1 is LNHDA and CDR2 is SQIVND (reference sequence). CDR3 bases: TGTGCCAGTAGCACCAGCCGTACGACGAATTCACCCCTCCACTTT. This translates into CASSTSRTTNSPLHF.

This clonotype came up many times. The genes are TRBV5-1 and TRBJ2-7; 8 bases are shared with TRBD2. Germline V gene data show CDR1 as SGHRS and CDR2 as YFSETQ. V shed 2 bases and J 0 bases; nucleotides not matched to a gene: 4. The CDR3 has 15 residues. The CDR3 sequence is CASSFSGALSYEQYF. The CDR3, as DNA: TGCGCCAGCAGCTTTAGCGGGGCCCTCTCCTACGAGCAGTACTTC.

This clonotype has at least ten counts. The V call is TRBV12-3 or TRBV12-4, the J call TRBJ2-2, with D tentatively TRBD2 (5 bases). The CDR3 runs 15 residues. Trimming removed 5 bases from V and 0 bases from J, with 10 bases in between. The CDR3 here is CASSITAANTGELFF. In DNA form, the CDR3 reads TGTGCCAGCAGTATCACAGCGGCGAACACCGGGGAGCTGTTTTTT.